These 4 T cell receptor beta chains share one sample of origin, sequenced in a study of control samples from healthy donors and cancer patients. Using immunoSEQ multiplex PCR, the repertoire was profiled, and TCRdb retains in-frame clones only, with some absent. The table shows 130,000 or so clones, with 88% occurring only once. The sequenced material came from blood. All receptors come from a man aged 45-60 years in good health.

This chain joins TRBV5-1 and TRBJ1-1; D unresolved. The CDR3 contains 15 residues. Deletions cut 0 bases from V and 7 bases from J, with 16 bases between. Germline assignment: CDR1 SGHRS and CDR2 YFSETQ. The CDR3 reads CASSLGYGPTGEAFF. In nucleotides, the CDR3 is TGCGCCAGCAGCTTGGGATACGGACCCACCGGTGAAGCTTTCTTT. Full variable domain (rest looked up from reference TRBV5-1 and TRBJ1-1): KAGVTQTPRYLIKTRGQQVTLSCSPISGHRSVSWYQQTPGQGLQFLFEYFSETQRNKGNFPGRFSGRQFSNSRSEMNVSTLELGDSALYLCASSLGYGPTGEAFFGQGTRLTVV.

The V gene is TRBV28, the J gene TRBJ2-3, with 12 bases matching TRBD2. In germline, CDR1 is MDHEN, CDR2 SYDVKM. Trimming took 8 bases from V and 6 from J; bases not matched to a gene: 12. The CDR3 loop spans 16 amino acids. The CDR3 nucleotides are TGTGCCAGCCGAAGGCCTAGCGGGGGGGCCTCGGATACGCAGTATTTT. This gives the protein CASRRPSGGASDTQYF.

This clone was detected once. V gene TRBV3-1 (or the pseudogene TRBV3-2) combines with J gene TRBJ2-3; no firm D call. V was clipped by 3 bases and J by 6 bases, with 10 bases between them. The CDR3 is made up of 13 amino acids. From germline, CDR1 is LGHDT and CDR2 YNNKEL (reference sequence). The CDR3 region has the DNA TGTGCCAGCAGCCAGCTTAGCTTGGATACGCAGTATTTT. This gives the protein CASSQLSLDTQYF.

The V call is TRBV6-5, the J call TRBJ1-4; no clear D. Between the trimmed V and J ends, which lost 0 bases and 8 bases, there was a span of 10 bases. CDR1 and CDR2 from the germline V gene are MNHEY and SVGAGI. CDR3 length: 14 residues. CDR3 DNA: TGTGCCAGCAGTTACTCGAGCGGTGACGAAAAACTGTTTTTT. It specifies CASSYSSGDEKLFF.